This T cell receptor beta chain was identified in a study of post-analysis software for immune sequencing data. Findings and limits, study-wide: The five TRBV segments detected at higher frequency in patients than in controls included TRBV5-6, TRBV5-1 and TRBV20-1. Multiple sclerosis patients showed significantly lower normalized Chao1 diversity than controls did.

Germline trimming cut 5 bases from V and 9 bases from J; bases unmatched to any gene: 6. This CDR3 contains 15 residues. The germline CDR1 and CDR2 sequences are KGHSH and LQKENI. Carried by the TCR beta cDNA libraries were unique molecular identifiers. A single record per CDR3 protein comes from TCRdb applying MiXCR to the PCR reads. This table holds some 370,000 distinct CDR3 sequences, about a third found once. Details on this clonotype: Its antigen is not identified.

The TCR originated in a girl between 5 and 17 years old with multiple sclerosis. The chain joins TRBV18 to TRBJ1-6, with TRBD1 matching over 11 bases. The sample comprised blood. CDR3 DNA: TGTGCCAGCTCAGATTCGGGACAGGGGGGTTCACCCCTCCACTTT. Amino acids: CASSDSGQGGSPLHF.